The 7 T cell receptor beta chains in this list originate from one sample, sequenced in a study of T cell changes during pregnancy in multiple sclerosis. Generated by immunoSEQ multiplex PCR, the TCRdb table keeps only in-frame clones and is missing some. Of about 54,000 clones in the sample, about 90% were seen once. The specimen comprised peripheral blood, sampled after pregnancy. The receptor source for this set is a female donor in good health, enrolled as a control in a pregnancy study.

The chain uses TRBV7-7 and TRBJ2-6; no clear D gene. CDR3 length equals 13 residues. Trimming removed 10 bases from V and 1 base from J, with 8 bases in between. Germline V CDR1 and CDR2: SSHAT, FNYEAQ (reference sequence). This CDR3 reads CAIADSGANVLTF. CDR3 sequence (DNA): TGTGCCATCGCAGATTCTGGGGCCAACGTCCTGACTTTC. Combining the CDR3 with reference TRBV7-7 and TRBJ2-6 gives the whole variable domain GAGVSQSPRYKVTKRGQDVTLRCDPISSHATLYWYQQALGQGPEFLTYFNYEAQPDKSGLPSDRFSAERPEGSISTLTIQRTEQRDSAMYRCAIADSGANVLTFGAGSRLTVL.

The CDR3 sequence: CASSDSQRVDTDTQYF. The CDR3 bases are TGTGCCAGCAGTGATAGTCAGAGGGTCGACACAGATACGCAGTATTTT. The chain carries TRBV6-4 and TRBJ2-3; TRBD2 is a possible D gene (5 bases). This CDR3 contains 16 residues. V gave up 3 bases and J gave up 2 bases, with 15 bases separating them. CDR1 MRHNA and CDR2 SNTAGT come from the germline V gene.

The chain recombines TRBV7-9 with TRBJ2-5; TRBD1 might be the D (6 bases). Germline V lookup: CDR1 SEHNR, CDR2 FQNEAQ (reference sequence). CDR3 length equals 13 residues. V gave up 1 base and J gave up 4 bases, with 7 bases separating them. CDR3 sequence reads: CASSLDRAETQYF. The CDR3 coding sequence is TGTGCCAGCAGCTTAGACAGGGCAGAGACCCAGTACTTC.

This chain links TRBV29-1 with TRBJ2-7; 11 bases are a match to TRBD2. Germline CDR1 reads SQVTM; CDR2 reads ANQGSEA. J was trimmed by 3 bases and V by 7 bases; bases with no gene match: 8. This CDR3 region has 14 residues. The CDR3 reads CSAVGTSGGYEQYF. The CDR3 DNA reads TGCAGCGCCGTAGGTACTAGCGGGGGCTACGAGCAGTACTTC.

The V gene is TRBV5-5, the J gene TRBJ1-1; 11 bases align to TRBD1. Looked up from germline, CDR1 is SGHKS and CDR2 is YYEKEE (reference sequence). The junction had 9 bases not matched to a gene; V was cut back by 0 bases and J by 5 bases. The CDR3 loop spans 17 amino acids. CDR3 DNA: TGTGCCAGCAGCTTGGCCGTCGGACAGGGGGCGACGACTGAAGCTTTCTTT. Translated: CASSLAVGQGATTEAFF. The complete variable domain, with remaining parts taken from reference TRBV5-5 and TRBJ1-1, reads DAGVTQSPTHLIKTRGQQVTLRCSPISGHKSVSWYQQVLGQGPQFIFQYYEKEERGRGNFPDRFSARQFPNYSSELNVNALLLGDSALYLCASSLAVGQGATTEAFFGQGTRLTVV.

This clone was seen a handful of times. The CDR3 region has the DNA TGTGCCAGCTCACCACGTACAGGGGATAATTCACCCCTCCACTTT. Its protein is CASSPRTGDNSPLHF. The chain employs TRBV18 and TRBJ1-6; 7 positions match TRBD1. Trimming at V came to 1 base and at J to 5 bases, leaving 2 bases not matched to a gene. The CDR3 is 15 residues long. Germline lookup yields CDR1 KGHSH and CDR2 LQKENI. Variable domain in full (rest from reference TRBV18 and TRBJ1-6): NAGVMQNPRHLVRRRGQEARLRCSPMKGHSHVYWYRQLPEEGLKFMVYLQKENIIDESGMPKERFSAEFPKEGPSILRIQQVVRGDSAAYFCASSPRTGDNSPLHFGNGTRLTVT.

The CDR3 sequence: CASSSDRTGEQFF. The DNA for the CDR3 is TGTGCCAGCAGCTCGGACAGAACGGGTGAGCAGTTCTTC. The chain employs TRBV11-2 and TRBJ2-1, with a tentative D call TRBD1 (6 bases). Germline CDR1 reads SGHAT; CDR2 reads FQNNGV. V lost 4 bases, J lost 9 bases, and 13 bases lay in between. This CDR3 is 13 amino acids long.